This passage covers 26 T cell receptor beta chains from one sample sequenced in a study of T cells after yellow fever vaccination. TCRdb reprocessed the 5' RACE reads via MiXCR and lists one record per CDR3 protein. This table holds 120,000 or so distinct CDR3 sequences, roughly 15% found once. The material sequenced was CD8+ T cells sorted from PBMCs, taken 5 days after the yellow fever booster vaccination. The receptors here all came from a man between 18 and 35 years old who received the YFV17D yellow fever vaccine.

This clonotype was seen at least ten times. V is TRBV7-6 and J is TRBJ2-1; 9 bases are a match to TRBD2. This CDR3 spans 16 amino acids. Germline V gives CDR1 SGHVS, CDR2 FNYEAQ. The V gene end was trimmed by 2 bases and the J gene end by 8 bases; junction bases not matched to a gene: 10. In nucleotides, the CDR3 is TGTGCCAGCAGCTTAAGGGCTAGCGGGGTTGGGCATGAGCAGTTCTTC. As protein: CASSLRASGVGHEQFF.

The chain links TRBV7-2 to TRBJ1-5; TRBD1 matches 7 bases. This CDR3 spans 15 amino acids. V lost 5 bases to trimming and J lost 7 bases; unmatched junction nucleotides: 11. Germline V gene lookup returns CDR1 SGHTA and CDR2 FQGNSA. The CDR3 region has the DNA TGTGCCAGCAGCCCTTCGGAGGGGGCCGGGCAGCCCCAGCATTTT. It translates to CASSPSEGAGQPQHF.

J is TRBJ2-5 and V is TRBV12-3 or TRBV12-4, with D possibly being TRBD1 (5 bases). The CDR3 sequence is 12 residues long. Trimming took 5 bases from V and 5 from J, leaving 9 bases between them. This chain's CDR3 is CASSGYRETQYF. DNA for the CDR3: TGTGCCAGCAGTGGGTACAGGGAGACCCAGTACTTC.

This clonotype was counted many times. The chain employs TRBV5-1 and TRBJ1-5; D is unclear. The germline gives CDR1 SGHRS, CDR2 YFSETQ. The CDR3 length is 14 residues. Trimming left V 0 bases short and J 5 bases short, with 9 bases between. Here the CDR3 reads CASSLGFRDQPQHF. CDR3 coding DNA: TGCGCCAGCAGCTTGGGCTTCCGCGATCAGCCCCAGCATTTT.

This chain connects TRBV27 to TRBJ2-3; perhaps TRBD2 as D (5 bases). With 7 bases removed from V and 5 bases from J, the gap between germline ends came to 16 bases. CDR1 MNHEY and CDR2 SMNVEV come from the germline V gene (reference sequence). CDR3 length equals 14 residues. CDR3 protein: CASTSWGSEDTQYF. CDR3 in DNA: TGTGCCAGCACTTCATGGGGTAGCGAAGATACGCAGTATTTT.

The chain uses TRBV15 and TRBJ1-1; D is ambiguous. Per the germline V gene, CDR1 is LNHNV and CDR2 is YYDKDF (reference sequence). The CDR3 is 14 amino acids. Between the trimmed V and J ends, which lost 1 base and 4 bases, there was a span of 10 bases. The CDR3 reads CATSRARSGTEAFF. The CDR3, as DNA: TGTGCCACCAGCAGAGCCAGGAGCGGCACTGAAGCTTTCTTT.

V is TRBV4-1 and J is TRBJ2-1; D is possibly TRBD1 (6 bases). CDR3 size: 13 residues. The V gene lost 2 bases and the J gene lost 9 bases, with 11 bases spanning the gap. Germline V gene lookup returns CDR1 MGHRA and CDR2 YSYEKL. The CDR3 loop reads CASSQQGLVEQFF. The CDR3 nucleotides are TGCGCCAGCAGCCAACAGGGGTTGGTTGAGCAGTTCTTC.

This clonotype was seen a few times. This rearrangement joins TRBV7-2 to TRBJ1-1, with D uncertain. The V end lost 1 base, the J end lost 3 bases, and 6 bases lay between the germline ends. The CDR3 spans 13 residues. Germline-derived CDR1 and CDR2 are SGHTA and FQGNSA. The CDR3 spells CASSLEVYTEAFF. The CDR3, as DNA: TGTGCCAGCAGCTTAGAGGTATACACTGAAGCTTTCTTT.

This clonotype was picked up a small number of times. The chain employs TRBV15 and TRBJ1-4; D is unresolved. Germline V gene lookup returns CDR1 LNHNV and CDR2 YYDKDF (reference sequence). CDR3 length equals 15 residues. Trimming pared 5 bases from V and 0 bases from J, leaving 10 bases between. Written as DNA, the CDR3 is TGTGCCACCAGCGACCGAGGCGCAACTAATGAAAAACTGTTTTTT. Amino acid sequence: CATSDRGATNEKLFF.

This clonotype has a handful of counts. The chain uses TRBV4-2 and TRBJ1-4; D unresolved. Germline CDR1 reads LGHNA; CDR2 reads YNFKEQ. CDR3 size: 18 residues. V lost 1 base, J lost 0 bases, and 15 bases lay in between. The CDR3 DNA reads TGTGCCAGCAGCCAAGCTTGGGGAAATGGGGCAACTAATGAAAAACTGTTTTTT. The encoded protein is CASSQAWGNGATNEKLFF.

This clonotype has a handful of counts. The chain joins TRBV27 to TRBJ1-6; no definite D call. The CDR3 sequence is 8 residues long. Per the germline V gene, CDR1 is MNHEY and CDR2 is SMNVEV (reference sequence). V lost 8 bases, J lost 15 bases, and 5 bases lay in between. CDR3 nucleotide sequence: TGTGCCAGCTCGGGCCTCCACTTT. Protein product: CASSGLHF.

This clonotype has only one observation. V is TRBV27 and J is TRBJ1-5; the match to TRBD1 covers 9 bases. Germline CDR1 is MNHEY and CDR2 is SMNVEV (reference sequence). The CDR3 sequence is 16 residues long. V lost 5 bases to trimming and J lost 4 bases; unmatched junction nucleotides: 9. The CDR3 protein is CASSPRGTGPNQPQHF. DNA of the CDR3: TGTGCCAGCAGTCCCAGGGGGACAGGGCCAAATCAGCCCCAGCATTTT.

The genes are TRBV5-1 and TRBJ1-5; D call uncertain. Germline-derived CDR1 and CDR2 are SGHRS and YFSETQ. This CDR3 has 15 amino acids. V shed 4 bases and J shed 0 bases, with 11 bases lying between them. CDR3 sequence: CASSPGPYSNQPQHF. CDR3 in DNA: TGCGCCAGCAGCCCTGGTCCTTATAGCAATCAGCCCCAGCATTTT.

This chain uses TRBV2 with TRBJ2-7; 9 bases map to TRBD1. Germline-derived CDR1 and CDR2 are SNHLY and FYNNEI. With V trimmed by 6 bases and J by 2 bases, 11 bases remained unmatched. The CDR3 consists of 16 residues. This chain's CDR3 is CASRDSGTGIAYEQYF. CDR3 DNA sequence: TGTGCCAGCAGGGATTCCGGGACAGGGATAGCCTACGAGCAGTACTTC. Filled out from reference TRBV2 and TRBJ2-7, the complete variable domain reads EPEVTQTPSHQVTQMGQEVILRCVPISNHLYFYWYRQILGQKVEFLVSFYNNEISEKSEIFDDQFSVERPDGSNFTLKIRSTKLEDSAMYFCASRDSGTGIAYEQYFGPGTRLTVT.

This clonotype was seen a handful of times. The chain is built from TRBV2 and TRBJ2-6, with a possible D match to TRBD1 (6 bases). The V end was cut by 8 bases, the J end by 4 bases, with 12 bases between. Germline V gene sequence: CDR1 SNHLY, CDR2 FYNNEI. This CDR3 comprises 14 residues. The CDR3 sequence is CASYRATGANVLTF. DNA for the CDR3: TGTGCCAGCTACAGGGCAACCGGGGCCAACGTCCTGACTTTC.

This clonotype was counted a few times. This chain connects TRBV19 to TRBJ2-7, with TRBD1 matching 8 bases. V was pared by 3 bases and J by 3 bases, with 1 base of the junction left unmatched. The germline V gene encodes CDR1 LNHDA and CDR2 SQIVND (reference sequence). The CDR3 consists of 13 residues. The CDR3 bases are TGTGCCAGTAGTATCGGACAGGGCTACGAGCAGTACGTC. Protein: CASSIGQGYEQYV.

The rearrangement joins TRBV27 to TRBJ2-2; 10 bases agree with TRBD1. This CDR3 contains 18 residues. Germline-derived CDR1 and CDR2 are MNHEY and SMNVEV (reference sequence). After removal of 4 bases from V and 1 base from J, the junction contained 9 bases not matched to a gene. CDR3 loop: CASSYEPGQGLNTGELFF. Written as DNA, the CDR3 is TGTGCCAGCAGTTACGAACCGGGACAGGGGTTGAACACCGGGGAGCTGTTTTTT.

This chain joins TRBV7-2 and TRBJ2-3, with 9 bases lining up with TRBD2. Germline V lookup: CDR1 SGHTA, CDR2 FQGNSA. With 4 bases clipped from V and 4 bases from J, the junction kept 6 bases outside the gene matches. This CDR3 is built from 15 residues. The CDR3 DNA is TGTGCCAGCAGCTGGGCTAGCGGGGTTGCAGATACGCAGTATTTT. Amino acid sequence: CASSWASGVADTQYF.

Here the CDR3 reads CASNTGNNYGYTF. For the CDR3, the DNA is TGTGCCAGCAATACCGGGAATAACTATGGCTACACCTTC. The chain joins TRBV19 to TRBJ1-2; D is unresolved. Germline assignment: CDR1 LNHDA and CDR2 SQIVND (reference sequence). Deletions cut 9 bases from V and 1 base from J, with 12 bases between. CDR3 length: 13 residues.

Many counts were recorded for this clonotype. The chain's CDR3 is CASSQGGTGGEETQYF. CDR3 DNA: TGCGCCAGCAGCCAAGGGGGGACAGGGGGCGAAGAGACCCAGTACTTC. The chain carries TRBV4-1 and TRBJ2-5; 12 bases are shared with TRBD1. Per the germline V gene, CDR1 is MGHRA and CDR2 is YSYEKL. V shed 1 base, J shed 3 bases, and the junction held 3 bases outside the gene matches. The CDR3 covers 16 residues.

This clonotype appeared a few times. The chain joins TRBV19 to TRBJ1-4; 7 nucleotides match TRBD1. The CDR3 covers 15 residues. Germline V gene sequence: CDR1 LNHDA, CDR2 SQIVND (reference sequence). V gave up 5 bases and J gave up 0 bases; unmatched junction bases: 3. This CDR3 reads CASSLGTATNEKLFF. In nucleotides, the CDR3 is TGTGCCAGTAGTCTCGGGACAGCAACTAATGAAAAACTGTTTTTT. Full variable domain (missing parts from reference TRBV19 and TRBJ1-4): DGGITQSPKYLFRKEGQNVTLSCEQNLNHDAMYWYRQDPGQGLRLIYYSQIVNDFQKGDIAEGYSVSREKKESFPLTVTSAQKNPTAFYLCASSLGTATNEKLFFGSGTQLSVL.

This chain uses TRBV18 with TRBJ2-7; 9 nucleotides match TRBD1. The CDR3 has 14 amino acids. Germline lookup yields CDR1 KGHSH and CDR2 LQKENI. J was trimmed by 2 bases and V by 6 bases; bases with no gene match: 5. CDR3 sequence reads: CASSPGTGPYEQYV. DNA of the CDR3: TGTGCCAGCTCCCCCGGGACAGGGCCCTACGAGCAGTACGTC.

The chain links TRBV2 to TRBJ2-7; 8 bases align to TRBD1. Losses at the gene ends were 7 bases for V and 5 bases for J; bases not matched to a gene: 7. The CDR3 has 13 residues. Germline values: CDR1 SNHLY, CDR2 FYNNEI. CDR3 region: CASKPGGFHEQYV. DNA of the CDR3: TGTGCCAGCAAGCCAGGGGGCTTCCACGAGCAGTACGTC.

This chain links TRBV15 with TRBJ2-1; 8 bases map to TRBD2. Germline V gives CDR1 LNHNV, CDR2 YYDKDF (reference sequence). V lost 1 base, J lost 4 bases, and 6 bases stayed unmatched. The CDR3 covers 16 residues. CDR3 sequence reads: CATSRVGSGGYNEQFF. Here the CDR3 DNA reads TGTGCCACCAGCAGAGTCGGAAGCGGGGGTTACAATGAGCAGTTCTTC.

In its sample, this clonotype was seen a few times. The gene calls are TRBV6-2 or TRBV6-3 and TRBJ2-7, with TRBD2 matching over 8 bases. Germline trimming cut 5 bases from V and 3 bases from J; bases unmatched to any gene: 6. This CDR3 is built from 14 residues. Germline V CDR1 and CDR2: MNHEY, SVGEGT. The CDR3 loop is CASSRPGTSYEQYV. The CDR3 DNA sequence: TGTGCCAGCAGTCGACCCGGGACTAGCTACGAGCAGTACGTC.

The chain employs TRBV7-9 and TRBJ1-5; no clear D gene. Germline values: CDR1 SEHNR, CDR2 FQNEAQ (reference sequence). V was cut by 5 bases and J by 10 bases, with 6 bases left in between. This CDR3 contains 10 residues. CDR3 sequence: CASSPDPQHF. The DNA of the CDR3 is TGTGCCAGCAGCCCCGACCCCCAGCATTTT.